These T cell receptor beta chains were read from a single sample in a study of blood T cell repertoires in COVID-19. Assay: immunoSEQ multiplex PCR; the TCRdb copy retains only in-frame clones and omits some. Of approximately 69,000 clones listed, 80% to 85% are singletons. Sample: peripheral blood. These TCRs come from an older woman with acute or convalescent COVID-19. Each CDR3 is given with its conserved first and last residue. Fields, in order: V gene, D gene, J gene, clone size, CDR3 DNA, CDR3 protein. D genes are given only for firm matches. Clone size appears in some rows only: once, few, many, or a class for an expanded clone.

v_gene: TRBV7-3
d_gene: .
j_gene: TRBJ2-7
abundance: .
CDR3nt: TGTGCCAGCAGCTTACTGGCGGGGTCCTCCGAGCAGTACTTC
CDR3aa: CASSLLAGSSEQYF

v_gene: TRBV9
d_gene: TRBD2
j_gene: TRBJ2-7
abundance: .
CDR3nt: TGTGCCAGCAGCGCCTCGGGGGGGCCTATGGACGAGCAGTACTTC
CDR3aa: CASSASGGPMDEQYF

v_gene: TRBV6-5
d_gene: .
j_gene: TRBJ1-2
abundance: .
CDR3nt: TGTGCCAGCAGTCCCGACAGTAACTATGGCTACACCTTC
CDR3aa: CASSPDSNYGYTF

v_gene: TRBV14
d_gene: .
j_gene: TRBJ1-6
abundance: .
CDR3nt: TGTGCCAGCAGCCAAGGCGTTAAGAGCTCCTATAATTCACCCCTCCACTTT
CDR3aa: CASSQGVKSSYNSPLHF

v_gene: TRBV28
d_gene: .
j_gene: TRBJ2-5
abundance: .
CDR3nt: TGTGCCAGCAGCCACCGGACTGTTGAGACCCAGTACTTC
CDR3aa: CASSHRTVETQYF

v_gene: TRBV15
d_gene: TRBD2
j_gene: TRBJ2-7
abundance: .
CDR3nt: TGTGCCACCAGCAGAGGAGTTAGCGGGATCCGGAACGAGCAGTACTTC
CDR3aa: CATSRGVSGIRNEQYF

v_gene: TRBV7-3
d_gene: TRBD1
j_gene: TRBJ1-1
abundance: .
CDR3nt: TGTGCCAGCAGCCAACGACAGGGGGCTTCTAGTGAAGCTTTCTTT
CDR3aa: CASSQRQGASSEAFF

v_gene: TRBV30
d_gene: .
j_gene: TRBJ1-3
abundance: .
CDR3nt: TGTGCACAGGTGCTCTCTGGAAACACCATATATTTT
CDR3aa: CAQVLSGNTIYF

v_gene: TRBV6-1
d_gene: .
j_gene: TRBJ1-3
abundance: few
CDR3nt: TGTGCCAGCAGTGAAGCCTTAGGCAAAGGGGGATCCACCATATATTTT
CDR3aa: CASSEALGKGGSTIYF

v_gene: TRBV9
d_gene: TRBD2
j_gene: TRBJ2-3
abundance: .
CDR3nt: TGTGCCAGCAGCACCCTAGCGGCTAACACAGATACGCAGTATTTT
CDR3aa: CASSTLAANTDTQYF

v_gene: TRBV7-2
d_gene: .
j_gene: TRBJ1-1
abundance: .
CDR3nt: TGTGCCAGCAGCTTGGTACGGGGAGGTAGGGCTGAAGCTTTCTTT
CDR3aa: CASSLVRGGRAEAFF

v_gene: TRBV2
d_gene: TRBD2
j_gene: TRBJ2-3
abundance: .
CDR3nt: TGTGCCAGCGGCAGACTAGCGGGGACCATCTATTTT
CDR3aa: CASGRLAGTIYF

v_gene: TRBV7-2
d_gene: .
j_gene: TRBJ1-5
abundance: .
CDR3nt: TGTGCCAGCAGCTTAGGCGTTTATCAGCCCCAGCATTTT
CDR3aa: CASSLGVYQPQHF

v_gene: TRBV7-8
d_gene: .
j_gene: TRBJ1-1
abundance: .
CDR3nt: TGTGCCAGCAGCCCGGGGGGCAGGATGAACACTGAAGCTTTCTTT
CDR3aa: CASSPGGRMNTEAFF

v_gene: TRBV30
d_gene: .
j_gene: TRBJ2-5
abundance: .
CDR3nt: TGTGCCGGCCTTTGGGGGGGCGACGGCGAGACCCAGTACTTC
CDR3aa: CAGLWGGDGETQYF

v_gene: TRBV30
d_gene: .
j_gene: TRBJ2-7
abundance: .
CDR3nt: TGTGCCTGGATCCCGGGGGGCAGCGTTTACTCCTACGAGCAGTACTTC
CDR3aa: CAWIPGGSVYSYEQYF

v_gene: TRBV29-1
d_gene: .
j_gene: TRBJ2-5
abundance: .
CDR3nt: TGCAGCGCACCCAGGGAGACCCAGTACTTC
CDR3aa: CSAPRETQYF

v_gene: TRBV15
d_gene: .
j_gene: TRBJ1-1
abundance: .
CDR3nt: TGTGCCACCAGCAGCCGGGGGGGTACTGAAGCTTTCTTT
CDR3aa: CATSSRGGTEAFF

v_gene: TRBV5-4
d_gene: .
j_gene: TRBJ2-2
abundance: .
CDR3nt: TGTGCCAGCAGCCTTCGGAGGGACGCCTTCACCGGGGAGCTGTTTTTT
CDR3aa: CASSLRRDAFTGELFF

v_gene: TRBV2
d_gene: TRBD1
j_gene: TRBJ1-2
abundance: .
CDR3nt: TGTGCCAGCAGTGGTCCCGGACAGGGGGCGCTTGGCTACACCTTC
CDR3aa: CASSGPGQGALGYTF

v_gene: TRBV7-2
d_gene: .
j_gene: TRBJ2-2
abundance: .
CDR3nt: TGTGCCAGCAGCTTAGCCCCCCACCGGGGGGAGCTGTTTTTT
CDR3aa: CASSLAPHRGELFF

v_gene: TRBV18
d_gene: .
j_gene: TRBJ1-1
abundance: once
CDR3nt: TGTGCCAGCTCACGGTCCATCTCGGGAGGAAGGGCTGAAGCTTTCTTT
CDR3aa: CASSRSISGGRAEAFF

v_gene: TRBV18
d_gene: .
j_gene: TRBJ1-5
abundance: once
CDR3nt: TGTGCCAGCTCGGCCCAATCGGCGGTAGCCTACAATCAGCCCCAGCATTTT
CDR3aa: CASSAQSAVAYNQPQHF

v_gene: TRBV27
d_gene: .
j_gene: TRBJ1-5
abundance: .
CDR3nt: TGTGCCAGCACTCCCTACCCGCCACAGAAAAATCAGCCCCAGCATTTT
CDR3aa: CASTPYPPQKNQPQHF

v_gene: TRBV18
d_gene: .
j_gene: TRBJ2-3
abundance: .
CDR3nt: TGTGCCAGCTCACCCCCCGGGGATACGCAGTATTTT
CDR3aa: CASSPPGDTQYF